This T cell receptor (beta chain) was profiled in a study of beta chain features in type 1 diabetes. The CDR3 consists of 15 residues. V was pared by 0 bases and J by 12 bases, with 9 bases of the junction left unmatched. Germline-derived CDR1 and CDR2 are SGHVS and FQNEAQ. Reverse transcription of all isolated RNA meant that expressed TCRB transcripts were sequenced. Sequenced by immunoSEQ multiplex PCR; TCRdb stores in-frame clones only, minus some. The table records some 250,000 clones, 25% to 30% of them present only once. The sequenced material came from central memory CD4+ T cells from blood. The receptor comes from a man aged 25-45 years in good health. The gene calls are TRBV7-8 and TRBJ2-1, with TRBD2 matching 9 bases. Here the CDR3 reads CASSLASGSYGGQFF. CDR3 sequence (DNA): TGTGCCAGCAGCTTAGCTAGCGGGAGTTACGGGGGGCAGTTCTTC.